Shown below are 16 T cell receptor beta chains from a single sample sequenced in a study of PD-1 blockade in mismatch repair-deficient tumors. Using immunoSEQ multiplex PCR, the repertoire was profiled, and TCRdb retains in-frame clones only, with some absent. Of some 19,000 clones listed, roughly 87% are singletons. The source material was PBMCs, sampled 52 weeks after starting pembrolizumab. These TCRs come from an adult with mismatch repair-deficient cancer.

The chain recombines TRBV6-5 with TRBJ1-1, with a tentative D call TRBD1 (6 bases). Per germline, CDR1 MNHEY and CDR2 SVGAGI. CDR3 length: 15 residues. V lost 5 bases and J lost 3, with 16 bases in between. The CDR3 DNA is TGTGCCAGCAGTCCCCCGACAGGACGCGACACTGAAGCTTTCTTT. Its protein product is CASSPPTGRDTEAFF.

The genes are TRBV6-1 and TRBJ2-7; 8 bases map to TRBD1. The CDR3 runs 15 residues. Trimming cost V 5 bases and J 0 bases; bases outside gene matches: 6. Germline V CDR1 and CDR2: MNHNS, SASEGT. CDR3 coding DNA: TGTGCCAGCAGTAACGACAGGGGCAGCTCCTACGAGCAGTACTTC. Translation gives CASSNDRGSSYEQYF.

V and J are TRBV6-1 and TRBJ2-7; 7 bases map to TRBD1. CDR3 size: 14 residues. The ends lost 6 bases at V and 4 bases at J; junction bases unmatched: 9. The germline V gene has CDR1 MNHNS and CDR2 SASEGT. The CDR3 nucleotides read TGTGCCAGCAGCATCAGGACAGGCCAGTACGAGCAGTACTTC. It codes for CASSIRTGQYEQYF.

The chain has TRBV5-4 and TRBJ2-3, with 7 bases fitting TRBD1. Looked up from germline, CDR1 is SGHNT and CDR2 is YYREEE (reference sequence). This CDR3 comprises 13 residues. With 4 bases clipped from V and 4 bases from J, the junction kept 3 bases outside the gene matches. The DNA for the CDR3 is TGTGCCAGCAGCGAGGGACAGTCAGATACGCAGTATTTT. The encoded protein is CASSEGQSDTQYF.

The rearrangement links TRBV4-1 to TRBJ2-1; 9 nucleotides match TRBD1. The length of the CDR3 is 15 residues. CDR1 MGHRA and CDR2 YSYEKL come from the germline V gene. After removal of 3 bases from V and 5 bases from J, the junction contained 5 bases not matched to a gene. The CDR3 protein is CASSQGTGRDNEQFF. The DNA for the CDR3 is TGCGCCAGCAGCCAGGGGACAGGGCGGGACAATGAGCAGTTCTTC.

The chain uses TRBV6-5 and TRBJ1-1; no definite D call. The CDR3 is made up of 16 amino acids. Trimming took 0 bases from V and 6 from J, leaving 17 bases between them. Germline CDR1 and CDR2: MNHEY and SVGAGI. CDR3 region: CASSYSITRTRAEAFF. The CDR3 DNA reads TGTGCCAGCAGTTACTCGATAACTCGGACTAGGGCTGAAGCTTTCTTT.

The chain joins TRBV4-1 to TRBJ2-3, with D hard to call. CDR3 length: 15 amino acids. Trimming stripped 0 bases from V and 5 bases from J, with 12 bases between. CDR1 and CDR2 (germline): MGHRA, YSYEKL. CDR3 sequence (DNA): TGCGCCAGCAGCCAAGAGGGTCGGGTTGGAGATACGCAGTATTTT. The encoded protein is CASSQEGRVGDTQYF.

This clone was observed a handful of times. This sequence joins TRBV7-6 and TRBJ2-7; 7 nucleotides line up with TRBD2. This CDR3 contains 15 residues. The germline CDR1 and CDR2 sequences are SGHVS and FNYEAQ. After removal of 1 base from V and 3 bases from J, the junction contained 6 bases not matched to a gene. In nucleotides, the CDR3 is TGTGCCAGCAGCTTAGGGGGCGGGGGAGGCTACGAGCAGTACTTC. It specifies CASSLGGGGGYEQYF.

The CDR3 nucleotides are TGTGCCTGGAGTTTCCGGGACAGGGTTTGGAACACAGATACGCAGTATTTT. Amino acids: CAWSFRDRVWNTDTQYF. This rearrangement joins TRBV30 to TRBJ2-3; 9 bases agree with TRBD1. CDR1 and CDR2 (germline): GTSNPN, SVGIG (reference sequence). The CDR3 totals 17 residues. The V gene end was trimmed by 2 bases and the J gene end by 2 bases; junction bases not matched to a gene: 11.

The chain recombines TRBV6-1 with TRBJ2-6, with 10 bases identical to TRBD2. The CDR3 has 16 residues. Germline assignment: CDR1 MNHNS and CDR2 SASEGT. With 4 bases clipped from V and 0 bases from J, the junction kept 0 bases outside the gene matches. The CDR3 spells CASSGTSGSGANVLTF. DNA for the CDR3: TGTGCCAGCAGTGGGACTAGCGGCTCTGGGGCCAACGTCCTGACTTTC.

The J gene is TRBJ1-4, the V gene TRBV6-5; unclear D gene. Deletions cut 4 bases from V and 6 bases from J, with 9 bases between. CDR1 and CDR2 from the germline V gene are MNHEY and SVGAGI. The CDR3 is 13 amino acids. This chain's CDR3 is CASSLGLDEKLFF. DNA for the CDR3: TGTGCCAGCAGTTTAGGACTCGATGAAAAACTGTTTTTT.

This sequence joins TRBV5-4 and TRBJ1-2, with TRBD1 matching over 9 bases. V dropped 4 bases and J dropped 2; count of bases not matched to a gene: 12. The CDR3 has 17 residues. CDR1 and CDR2 (germline): SGHNT, YYREEE (reference sequence). This chain's CDR3 is CASSTRDRGRFNYGYTF. CDR3 bases: TGTGCCAGCAGCACGCGCGACAGGGGGAGATTCAACTATGGCTACACCTTC.

V usage is TRBV7-2 and J usage is TRBJ2-7; D is perhaps TRBD2 (6 bases). The CDR3 consists of 15 residues. V was cut by 2 bases and J by 3 bases, with 14 bases left in between. CDR1 is SGHTA and CDR2 is FQGNSA in the germline V gene. The CDR3 nucleotides are TGTGCCAGCAGCTTAAGGGCGGGGCTGAGCTACGAGCAGTACTTC. This gives the protein CASSLRAGLSYEQYF.

This clone showed up just once. The chain uses TRBV6-5 and TRBJ2-1, with D maybe TRBD2 (6 bases). Trimming stripped 6 bases from V and 0 bases from J, with 12 bases between. CDR3 length: 15 amino acids. The V gene's germline CDR1 is MNHEY and CDR2 SVGAGI. The CDR3 bases are TGTGCCAGCAGAGGGACTTGGAGCTCCTACAATGAGCAGTTCTTC. Protein product: CASRGTWSSYNEQFF.

The gene calls are TRBV9 and TRBJ2-3; 12 bases align to TRBD2. The germline CDR1 and CDR2 sequences are SGDLS and YYNGEE. This CDR3 has 19 residues. V gave up 3 bases and J gave up 9 bases; unmatched junction bases: 20. Here the CDR3 DNA reads TGTGCCAGCAGCGGGGGACAGTTCTCTAGCGGGAGGGCCTCGTCGACGCAGTATTTT. This translates into CASSGGQFSSGRASSTQYF.

The V call is TRBV6-5, the J call TRBJ1-2; D is undetermined. Trimming took off 2 bases at V and 2 bases at J, with 12 bases between the two ends. The CDR3 extends over 15 amino acids. Germline assignment: CDR1 MNHEY and CDR2 SVGAGI. Here the CDR3 DNA reads TGTGCCAGCAGTTACGGAGGTTCCGGGAACTATGGCTACACCTTC. Protein: CASSYGGSGNYGYTF.